This T cell receptor beta chain is drawn from a study of blood T cell repertoires in COVID-19. Looking at the study overall: The United States, Italy and Spain provided the acute and convalescent COVID-19 samples. PBMCs, B-cell-depleted T cells, or T cells provided the cDNA or gDNA that made up the material.

Trimming left V 5 bases short and J 0 bases short, with 10 bases between. The CDR3 sequence is 14 residues long. Looked up from germline, CDR1 is LNHDA and CDR2 is SQIVND (reference sequence). Original handling: Amplification from reference gene primers served as the basis for estimated nucleated cell counts. The protocol was immunoSEQ multiplex PCR, while the TCRdb copy is restricted to in-frame clones and leaves out a portion. V and J calls and clone size are copied from that table; D and trimming were computed from the DNA. The sample shows 200,000 to 250,000 clones, 80% of them seen only once. This clone was recorded many times.

This sequence joins TRBV19 and TRBJ2-5; D is perhaps TRBD1 (5 bases). Sequencing was done on a sample of peripheral blood. This clonotype originated in a human donor in a cohort sampled during active COVID-19. The CDR3 DNA is TGTGCCAGTAGTCTTAACAGGAACCAAGAGACCCAGTACTTC. Translating gives CASSLNRNQETQYF. Together with reference TRBV19 and TRBJ2-5, the CDR3 gives the full variable domain: DGGITQSPKYLFRKEGQNVTLSCEQNLNHDAMYWYRQDPGQGLRLIYYSQIVNDFQKGDIAEGYSVSREKKESFPLTVTSAQKNPTAFYLCASSLNRNQETQYFGPGTRLLVL.